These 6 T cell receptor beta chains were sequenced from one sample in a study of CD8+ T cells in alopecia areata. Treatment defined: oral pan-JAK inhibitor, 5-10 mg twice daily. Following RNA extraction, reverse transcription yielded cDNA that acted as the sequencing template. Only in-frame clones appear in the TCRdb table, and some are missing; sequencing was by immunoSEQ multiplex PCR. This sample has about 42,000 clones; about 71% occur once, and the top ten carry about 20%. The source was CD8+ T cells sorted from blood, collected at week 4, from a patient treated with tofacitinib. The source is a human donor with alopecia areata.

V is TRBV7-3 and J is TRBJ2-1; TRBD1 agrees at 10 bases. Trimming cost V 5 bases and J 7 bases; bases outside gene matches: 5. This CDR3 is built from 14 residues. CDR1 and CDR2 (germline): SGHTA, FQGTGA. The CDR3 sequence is CASSPGQGRNEQFF. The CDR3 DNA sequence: TGTGCCAGCAGCCCGGGACAGGGGAGGAATGAGCAGTTCTTC.

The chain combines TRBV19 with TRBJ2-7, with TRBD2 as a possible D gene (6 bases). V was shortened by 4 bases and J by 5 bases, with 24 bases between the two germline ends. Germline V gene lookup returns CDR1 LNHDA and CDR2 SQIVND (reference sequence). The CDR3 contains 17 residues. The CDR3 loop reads CASSTGYSGTEFHEQYF. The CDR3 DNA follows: TGTGCCAGTAGTACCGGCTATTCCGGGACTGAATTCCACGAGCAGTACTTC. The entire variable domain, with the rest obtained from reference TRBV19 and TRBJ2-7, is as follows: DGGITQSPKYLFRKEGQNVTLSCEQNLNHDAMYWYRQDPGQGLRLIYYSQIVNDFQKGDIAEGYSVSREKKESFPLTVTSAQKNPTAFYLCASSTGYSGTEFHEQYFGPGTRLTVT.

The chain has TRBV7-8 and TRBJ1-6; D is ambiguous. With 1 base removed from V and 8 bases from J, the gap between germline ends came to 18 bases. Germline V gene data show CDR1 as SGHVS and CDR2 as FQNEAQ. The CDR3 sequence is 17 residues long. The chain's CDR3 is CASSLVGKAGGDSPLHF. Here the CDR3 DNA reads TGTGCCAGCAGCTTAGTAGGGAAAGCAGGCGGCGATTCACCCCTCCACTTT.

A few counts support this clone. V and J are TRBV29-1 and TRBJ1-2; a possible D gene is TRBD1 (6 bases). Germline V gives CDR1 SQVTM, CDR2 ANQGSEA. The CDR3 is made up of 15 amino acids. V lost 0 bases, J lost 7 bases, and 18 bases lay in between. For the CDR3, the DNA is TGCAGCGTTGAAGATCTTGGACAGATAATCGCTGGCTACACCTTC. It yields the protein CSVEDLGQIIAGYTF.

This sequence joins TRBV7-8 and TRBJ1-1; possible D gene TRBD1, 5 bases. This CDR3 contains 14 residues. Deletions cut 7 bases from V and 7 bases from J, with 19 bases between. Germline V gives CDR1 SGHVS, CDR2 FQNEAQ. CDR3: CASTNLTGDLEAFF. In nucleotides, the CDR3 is TGTGCCAGCACCAACTTAACAGGCGACCTTGAAGCTTTCTTT.

As DNA, the CDR3 is TGTGCCACCATGCAGGGCAGGAGTGCCACTGAAGCTTTCTTT. Protein product: CATMQGRSATEAFF. This rearrangement joins TRBV2 to TRBJ1-1, with D tentatively TRBD1 (5 bases). This CDR3 contains 14 residues. Germline CDR1 is SNHLY and CDR2 is FYNNEI. The V end was cut by 10 bases, the J end by 4 bases, with 19 bases between.